This T cell receptor beta chain was obtained from a study of CD8+ T cells in alopecia areata. cDNA reverse transcribed from extracted RNA served as the sequencing template. TCRdb's copy holds only in-frame clones and misses some; the assay was immunoSEQ multiplex PCR. The sample has some 120,000 clones; around three fifths are singletons. The treatment denotes: oral pan-JAK inhibitor, 5-10 mg twice daily. Germline V lookup: CDR1 SGHDN, CDR2 FVKESK. Trimming stripped 1 base from V and 1 base from J, with 7 bases between. This CDR3 has 14 amino acids. The chain joins TRBV14 to TRBJ1-1; D not resolved. The sequences come from CD8+ T cells sorted from blood, collected at week 24, from a patient treated with tofacitinib. The TCR sequence derives from a human donor with alopecia areata. The chain's CDR3 is CASSQVGGNTEAFF. The DNA of the CDR3 is TGTGCCAGCAGCCAAGTCGGCGGGAACACTGAAGCTTTCTTT.